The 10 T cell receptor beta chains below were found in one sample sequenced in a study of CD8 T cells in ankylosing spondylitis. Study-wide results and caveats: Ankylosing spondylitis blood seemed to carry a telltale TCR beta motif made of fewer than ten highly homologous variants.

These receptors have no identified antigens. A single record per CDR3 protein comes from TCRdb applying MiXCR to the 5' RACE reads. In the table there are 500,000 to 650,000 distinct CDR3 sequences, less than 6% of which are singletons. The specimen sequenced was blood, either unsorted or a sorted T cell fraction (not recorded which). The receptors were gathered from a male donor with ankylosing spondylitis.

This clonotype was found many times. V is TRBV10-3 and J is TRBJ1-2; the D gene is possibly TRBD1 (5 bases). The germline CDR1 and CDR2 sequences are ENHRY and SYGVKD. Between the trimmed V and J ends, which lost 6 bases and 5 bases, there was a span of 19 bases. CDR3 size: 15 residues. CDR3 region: CAISGAGTGTYGYTF. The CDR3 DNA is TGTGCCATCAGCGGCGCCGGGACTGGAACTTATGGCTACACCTTC.

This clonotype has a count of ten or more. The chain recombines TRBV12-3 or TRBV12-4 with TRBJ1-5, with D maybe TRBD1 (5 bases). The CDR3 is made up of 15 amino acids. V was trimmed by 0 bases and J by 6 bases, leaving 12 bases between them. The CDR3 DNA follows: TGTGCCAGCAGTTTAGCTTGGGGGATCGGTCAGCCCCAGCATTTT. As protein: CASSLAWGIGQPQHF.

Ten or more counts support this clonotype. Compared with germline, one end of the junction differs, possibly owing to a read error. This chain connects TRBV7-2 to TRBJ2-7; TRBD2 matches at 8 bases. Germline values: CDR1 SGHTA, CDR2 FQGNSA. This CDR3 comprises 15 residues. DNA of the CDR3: TGCGCCAGCAGCCGCACGAGCGGGAGCTCCTACGAGCAGTACTTC. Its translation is CASSRTSGSSYEQYF.

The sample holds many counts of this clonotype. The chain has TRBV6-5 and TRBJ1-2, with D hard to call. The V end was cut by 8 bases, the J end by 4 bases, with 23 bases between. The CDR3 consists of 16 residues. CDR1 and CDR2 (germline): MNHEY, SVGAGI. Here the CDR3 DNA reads TGTGCCAGCGTTTTCTTTTTTGGAGCTTTGAGCTATGGCTACACCTTC. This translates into CASVFFFGALSYGYTF.

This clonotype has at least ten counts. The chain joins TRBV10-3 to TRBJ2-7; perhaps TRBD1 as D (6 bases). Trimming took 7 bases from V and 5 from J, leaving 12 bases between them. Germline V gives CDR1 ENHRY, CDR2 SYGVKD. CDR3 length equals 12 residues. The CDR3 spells CAIKDRPDEQYF. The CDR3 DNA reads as TGTGCCATCAAGGACAGACCCGACGAGCAGTACTTC.

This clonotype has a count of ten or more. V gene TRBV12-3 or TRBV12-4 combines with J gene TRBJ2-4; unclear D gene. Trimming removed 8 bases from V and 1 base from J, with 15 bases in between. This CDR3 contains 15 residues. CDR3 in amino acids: CASVISPGAKNIQYF. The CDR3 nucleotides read TGTGCCAGCGTGATCTCCCCTGGGGCCAAAAACATTCAGTACTTC.

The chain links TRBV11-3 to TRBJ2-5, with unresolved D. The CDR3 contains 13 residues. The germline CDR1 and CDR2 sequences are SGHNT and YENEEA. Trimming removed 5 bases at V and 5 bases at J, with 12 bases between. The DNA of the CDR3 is TGTGCCAGCAGCCGGGCCCCGGCGGAGACCCAGTACTTC. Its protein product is CASSRAPAETQYF. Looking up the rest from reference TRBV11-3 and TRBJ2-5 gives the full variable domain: EAGVVQSPRYKIIEKKQPVAFWCNPISGHNTLYWYLQNLGQGPELLIRYENEEAVDDSQLPKDRFSAERLKGVDSTLKIQPAELGDSAVYLCASSRAPAETQYFGPGTRLLVL.

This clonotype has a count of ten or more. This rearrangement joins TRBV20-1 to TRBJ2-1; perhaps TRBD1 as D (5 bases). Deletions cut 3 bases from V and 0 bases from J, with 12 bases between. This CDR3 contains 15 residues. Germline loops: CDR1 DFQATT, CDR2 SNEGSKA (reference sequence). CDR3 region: CSARASDSSYNEQFF. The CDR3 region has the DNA TGCAGTGCTAGGGCTAGTGACAGCTCCTACAATGAGCAGTTCTTC.

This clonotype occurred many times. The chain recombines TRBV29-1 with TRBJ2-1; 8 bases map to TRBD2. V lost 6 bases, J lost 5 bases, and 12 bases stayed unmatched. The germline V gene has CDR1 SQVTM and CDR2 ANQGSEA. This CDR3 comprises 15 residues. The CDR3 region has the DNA TGCAGCGTCGCGGACTATGCGGGAGGAGACAATGAGCAGTTCTTC. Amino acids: CSVADYAGGDNEQFF.

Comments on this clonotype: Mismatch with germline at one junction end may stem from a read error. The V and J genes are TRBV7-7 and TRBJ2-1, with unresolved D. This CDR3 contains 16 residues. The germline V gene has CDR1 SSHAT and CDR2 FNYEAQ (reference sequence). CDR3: CASSQDLYSSYNEQFF. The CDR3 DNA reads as TGTGCTAGCAGCCAGGACCTTTATAGCTCCTACAATGAGCAGTTCTTC. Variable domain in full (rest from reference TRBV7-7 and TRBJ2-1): GAGVSQSPRYKVTKRGQDVTLRCDPISSHATLYWYQQALGQGPEFLTYFNYEAQPDKSGLPSDRFSAERPEGSISTLTIQRTEQRDSAMYRCASSQDLYSSYNEQFFGPGTRLTVL.